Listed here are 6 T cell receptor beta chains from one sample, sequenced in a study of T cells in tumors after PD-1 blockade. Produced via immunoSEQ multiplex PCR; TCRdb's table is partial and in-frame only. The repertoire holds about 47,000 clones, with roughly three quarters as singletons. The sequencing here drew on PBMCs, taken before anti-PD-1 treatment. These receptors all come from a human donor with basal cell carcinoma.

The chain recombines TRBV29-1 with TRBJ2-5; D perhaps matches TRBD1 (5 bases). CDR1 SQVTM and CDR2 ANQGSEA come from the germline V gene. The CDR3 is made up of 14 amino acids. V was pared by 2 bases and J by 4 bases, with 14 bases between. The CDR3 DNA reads TGCAGCGTTGAAAGGGCGGCAGGGTTAGAGACCCAGTACTTC. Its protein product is CSVERAAGLETQYF.

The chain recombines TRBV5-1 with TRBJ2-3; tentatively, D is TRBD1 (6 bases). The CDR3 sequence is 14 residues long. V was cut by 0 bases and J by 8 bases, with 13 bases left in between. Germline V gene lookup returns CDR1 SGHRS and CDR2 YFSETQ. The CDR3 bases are TGCGCCAGCAGCTTGGAACTTCCCAGGGGTACGCAGTATTTT. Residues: CASSLELPRGTQYF.

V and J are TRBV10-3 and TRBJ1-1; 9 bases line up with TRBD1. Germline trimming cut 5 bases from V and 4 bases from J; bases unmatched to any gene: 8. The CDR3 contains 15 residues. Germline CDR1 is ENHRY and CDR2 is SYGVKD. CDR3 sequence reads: CAISRGTTGGTEAFF. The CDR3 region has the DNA TGTGCCATCAGTAGAGGGACGACAGGGGGCACTGAAGCTTTCTTT.

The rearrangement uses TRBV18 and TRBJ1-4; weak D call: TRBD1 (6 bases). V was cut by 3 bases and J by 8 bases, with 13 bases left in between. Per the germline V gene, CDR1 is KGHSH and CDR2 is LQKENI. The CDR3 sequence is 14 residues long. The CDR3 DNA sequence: TGTGCCAGCTCACCTCAGGGGTTGACGGAAAAACTGTTTTTT. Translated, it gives CASSPQGLTEKLFF.

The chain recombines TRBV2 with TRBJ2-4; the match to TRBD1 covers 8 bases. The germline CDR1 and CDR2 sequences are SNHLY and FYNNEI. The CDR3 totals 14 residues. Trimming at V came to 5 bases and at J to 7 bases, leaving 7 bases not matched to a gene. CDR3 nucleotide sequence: TGTGCCAGCAGTCAGAGGACAGGGCTGAACATTCAGTACTTC. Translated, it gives CASSQRTGLNIQYF.

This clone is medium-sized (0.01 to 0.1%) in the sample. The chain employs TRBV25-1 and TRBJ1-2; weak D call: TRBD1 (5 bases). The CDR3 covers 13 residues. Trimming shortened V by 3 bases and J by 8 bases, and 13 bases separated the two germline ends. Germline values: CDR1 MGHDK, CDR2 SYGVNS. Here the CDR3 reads CASSDLAGYGYTF. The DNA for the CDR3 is TGTGCCAGCAGTGACTTGGCAGGGTACGGCTACACCTTC.